This TCR beta chain originates from a study of shared clonotypes between healthy human individuals (TCRdb year 2020). Concerning the study at large: The cohort included three men and a couple of women between 18 and 49 years of age. To estimate repertoire size and how much clonotype sharing occurs between individuals, the study deeply sequenced the blood TCR repertoires of five healthy adults. To increase sequencing depth and limit assay-specific biases, different laboratories used diverse techniques to prepare libraries and sequence TCR repertoires. Per donor, leukapheresis produced somewhere between about 0.94 and 8.9 billion PBMCs.

The trim is 2 bases for V and 3 bases for J, with a gap of 13 bases between the germline ends. The CDR1 and CDR2 encoded by the germline V gene (reference sequence) are MNHNY and SVGAGI. The CDR3 has 15 amino acids, counting the end cysteine and phenylalanine. The DNA shown is the 45-base CDR3, in frame from base 1. Remarks on this clone: No cognate antigen has been identified for it. Within one base of it there is no much larger clone, and no base qualities were kept.

Using the deep immunoSEQ assay, TCR CDR3 regions were amplified from genomic DNA by multiplex PCR. Extracted genomic DNA from each cell subset was spread evenly across all wells of several immunoSEQ 96-well plates, with each plate serving as a replicate. For unsorted PBMC, around 290 ng of genomic DNA, equivalent to 30,000 to 35,000 T cell genomes, went into each replicate PCR. Ten immunoSEQ deep assay plates were used to sequence the unsorted PBMC genomic DNA. Purified libraries were quantified with a Qubit 3.0 fluorometer, sized on a Bioanalyzer 2100, and re-quantified with the KAPA Library Quantification kit. Each immunoSEQ 96-well plate was sequenced on its own single-read 150-cycle Illumina NextSeq 550 flow cell. The source study handled its data this way. Because the immunoSEQ output held only junctional sequences and lacked quality scores, the filtering could not match the filtering applied to full-length reads. Sequences were annotated with PyIR, a Python wrapper for IgBLAST v1.9, using IMGT germline references to assign V/J genes and CDR3. Reads were filtered out if the reads had weak V/J assignments (E-value above 1e-6), no CDR3, stop codons, out-of-frame junctions, or ambiguous translated residues. A V3J clonotype was defined by an identical inferred V gene, J gene, and CDR3 amino acid sequence. The percentage overlap between two repertoires was calculated by dividing the number of shared unique clonotypes by the size of the smaller repertoire. Richness of each repertoire was evaluated using RTK rarefaction, the Chao1 estimator, and Recon v2.1 estimates of unobserved clonotypes. TCRdb limited this immuneACCESS table to in-frame rearrangements with V and J called. A share of clones is missing; checked studies link under half to unresolved V genes, and the rest is unexplained. V and J calls and clone size are copied from that table; D and trimming were computed from the DNA. This sample holds 450,000 to 650,000 clones; around 80% were observed only once. Of the sample, about 12% falls within the top ten clones.

The donors were healthy, HIV-negative adults with no recently reported acute infections or vaccinations. Every donor was a Caucasian adult living in Nashville, Tennessee, USA. In the unsorted samples, some 94 million PBMCs were counted, and genomic DNA was extracted using the QIAamp DNA Blood Mini kit. Blood was collected by leukapheresis, and PBMCs were isolated by Ficoll-Histopaque density gradient centrifugation and then cryopreserved in liquid nitrogen vapor phase. What the work shows at the level of the full study, not this receptor alone: Sampling was restricted to blood, and TCR repertoires in tissues likely differ from the TCR repertoires found in blood. Pairwise subsampling led to the expectation that sequencing depth would affect the degree of clonotype sharing among donors. The small number of donors limited the genetic and exposure-history diversity represented.

The V and J segments used are TRBV6-6 and TRBJ1-1; no D gene can be assigned with confidence. The receptor's source is a woman in her thirties or forties in good health. Some clones in this sample may be carry-over from other donors' samples. The sequencing input was PBMCs. The CDR3 protein is CASSYRAAEDTEAFF. The sequence in DNA is TGTGCCAGCAGTTACCGGGCGGCGGAGGACACTGAAGCTTTCTTT.